These 12 T cell receptor beta chains were all obtained from the same sample, sequenced in a study of regulatory T cells in long-lasting Graves disease. Combining iRepertoire HTBI primers with Arm-PCR of CDR3 regions, the authors built TCR beta libraries. MiXCR, run by TCRdb on the multiplex PCR reads, gives a single entry per CDR3 protein. The top ten clones hold roughly 18% of a sample with about 620,000 distinct CDR3 sequences, roughly 15% of them seen once. Time point: newly diagnosed GD, antithyroid drugs for less than 3 months. Generation of the TCR library employed RNA extracted from PBMCs. The data also belong to a second study, concerning T cells in Graves' hyperthyroidism and ophthalmopathy.

The source was peripheral blood mononuclear cells (PBMCs), collected at new diagnosis, from a patient treated with antithyroid drugs. All receptors derive from a woman aged 25 to 39 with Graves disease.

The chain carries TRBV10-3 and TRBJ1-1, with 10 bases that match TRBD1. Per the germline V gene, CDR1 is ENHRY and CDR2 is SYGVKD. The J segment lost 4 bases and the V segment lost 6 bases, leaving 5 bases of the junction unmatched. The CDR3 has 14 residues. In DNA form, the CDR3 reads TGTGCCATCAGGGGACAGGGGTTGGTCACTGAAGCTTTCTTT. This translates into CAIRGQGLVTEAFF.

This clonotype was seen a handful of times. The CDR3 DNA reads TGCAGTGCTAGAGATTTTACTAGCGGGAAGACAGATACGCAGTATTTT. It specifies CSARDFTSGKTDTQYF. The chain has TRBV20-1 and TRBJ2-3; TRBD2 matches 10 bases. Trimming at V came to 0 bases and at J to 3 bases, leaving 6 bases not matched to a gene. This CDR3 spans 16 amino acids. Per the germline V gene, CDR1 is DFQATT and CDR2 is SNEGSKA (reference sequence).

This clonotype was seen a handful of times. This sequence joins TRBV7-8 and TRBJ2-7, with D perhaps matching TRBD1 (6 bases). The ends were cut back, 3 bases at V and 0 bases at J, with 12 bases in the middle. The CDR3 sequence is 15 residues long. Germline lookup yields CDR1 SGHVS and CDR2 FQNEAQ. The CDR3 DNA follows: TGTGCCAGCAGCTTCATAGGGGGTAGCTCCTACGAGCAGTACTTC. Protein product: CASSFIGGSSYEQYF.

In nucleotides, the CDR3 is TGTGCCAGCAGTACGGGACGGGATTTCTACGAGCAGTACTTC. Translating it yields CASSTGRDFYEQYF. The chain carries TRBV27 and TRBJ2-7; D may match TRBD1 or TRBD2 (5 bases each). V was pared by 5 bases and J by 3 bases, with 14 bases between. Germline CDR1 reads MNHEY; CDR2 reads SMNVEV (reference sequence). This CDR3 has 14 residues.

This clonotype was observed once. The chain employs TRBV29-1 and TRBJ1-1; 7 bases align to TRBD1. In germline, CDR1 is SQVTM, CDR2 ANQGSEA. The V segment lost 6 bases and the J segment 7 bases; nucleotides outside the gene matches: 5. This CDR3 comprises 11 residues. CDR3 DNA: TGCAGCGTCTACGGGACAGTTGAAGCTTTCTTT. It yields the protein CSVYGTVEAFF.

This clonotype was observed at least ten times. The chain combines TRBV20-1 with TRBJ1-1; D not certain. The CDR3 totals 16 residues. CDR1 and CDR2 from the germline V gene are DFQATT and SNEGSKA (reference sequence). Deletions cut 6 bases from V and 0 bases from J, with 20 bases between. CDR3 sequence reads: CSANDMGLHMNTEAFF. The CDR3 nucleotides read TGCAGTGCCAACGACATGGGGTTACACATGAACACTGAAGCTTTCTTT.

This clonotype came up many times. The V gene is TRBV29-1, the J gene TRBJ1-2, with a weak D call TRBD1 (6 bases). The ends were cut back, 2 bases at V and 5 bases at J, with 15 bases in the middle. Germline V gene sequence: CDR1 SQVTM, CDR2 ANQGSEA. The CDR3 is 14 residues long. In DNA, the CDR3 is TGCAGCGTTGAAACCCACAGGGAACTTTATGGCTACACCTTC. As protein: CSVETHRELYGYTF.

This clonotype has a handful of counts. At one of its ends the junction is not consistent with the germline gene, which may arise from a read error. The gene calls are TRBV7-3 and TRBJ2-1, with 13 bases matching TRBD2. Germline assignment: CDR1 SGHTA and CDR2 FQGTGA. The CDR3 totals 13 residues. The CDR3 spells CASSPGTSGNRVF. CDR3 DNA: TGTGCCAGCAGCCCGGGGACTAGCGGGAATAGGGTCTTC.

A word on this clonotype: It may be a read error: a sequence one base away is much more abundant. V gene TRBV20-1 combines with J gene TRBJ2-5, with D possibly TRBD1 on 6 matching bases. CDR1 DFQATT and CDR2 SNEGSKA come from the germline V gene (reference sequence). Trimming stripped 0 bases from V and 11 bases from J, with 25 bases between. This CDR3 has 16 amino acids. Here the CDR3 reads CSARDHGKGVYNEQYF. The CDR3 DNA reads as TGCAGTGCTAGAGATCACGGGAAGGGGGTCTACAATGAGCAGTACTTC.

This clonotype has a count of ten or more. This chain joins TRBV28 and TRBJ2-7; 10 nucleotides match TRBD2. The trim removed 4 bases at V and 5 bases at J, leaving 8 bases unmatched. The CDR3 sequence is 15 residues long. Germline V gene data show CDR1 as MDHEN and CDR2 as SYDVKM. CDR3: CASSSASGSLHEQYF. Written as DNA, the CDR3 is TGTGCCAGCAGTTCCGCTAGCGGGAGTCTTCACGAGCAGTACTTC.

This clonotype has ten or more counts. This chain uses TRBV7-9 with TRBJ1-1; the D is unclear. The CDR3 has 14 residues. Germline CDR1 SEHNR, CDR2 FQNEAQ (reference sequence). V lost 0 bases and J lost 11, with 16 bases in between. The CDR3 loop reads CASSLATNSWDAFF. The CDR3 DNA reads TGTGCCAGCAGCTTAGCGACAAACAGTTGGGATGCTTTCTTT.

This clonotype appeared many times. The chain uses TRBV20-1 and TRBJ1-1; tentative D call: TRBD1 (6 bases). Trimming took 5 bases from V and 9 from J, leaving 13 bases between them. The CDR3 runs to 11 residues. Germline V gives CDR1 DFQATT, CDR2 SNEGSKA (reference sequence). DNA for the CDR3: TGCAGTGCTCCCAGGGGCCCAAAAGCTTTCTTT. Its protein product is CSAPRGPKAFF.